This T cell receptor beta chain was observed in a study of Ad26.COV2.S vaccination and SARS-CoV-2 variants. Overall study context: Doses of Ad26.COV2.S were injected into muscle once or twice, 56 days apart.

Generated by immunoSEQ multiplex PCR, the TCRdb table keeps only in-frame clones and is missing some. The sample contains some 500,000 clones, approximately 89% of which appear only once. This CDR3 spans 15 amino acids. The germline V gene encodes CDR1 MNHEY and CDR2 SMNVEV (reference sequence). V lost 4 bases to trimming and J lost 6 bases, with 15 bases between them. Whole-study findings and limits: Quantification of TCR breadth and depth may have yielded underestimates of total T cell responses. Greater spike-specific TCR breadth was seen in vaccine recipients than in placebo recipients.

Treatment noted: around 19 received Ad26.COV2.S at low or high dose, single or two shots; 5 received placebo; per-sample allocation not given. Day 63 after the first injection of vaccine or placebo was the sampling time. A note on this clone: Its specificity is not known.

Sample: peripheral blood, taken in a trial of Ad26.COV2.S vaccine versus placebo. The receptor comes from a person aged 18 to 65 who received the Ad26.COV2.S COVID-19 vaccine or a placebo. The rearrangement joins TRBV27 to TRBJ1-4; TRBD1 might be the D (6 bases). The CDR3 loop is CASSSPQGGDEKLFF. The CDR3 nucleotides are TGTGCCAGCAGTTCCCCACAGGGTGGTGATGAAAAACTGTTTTTT.